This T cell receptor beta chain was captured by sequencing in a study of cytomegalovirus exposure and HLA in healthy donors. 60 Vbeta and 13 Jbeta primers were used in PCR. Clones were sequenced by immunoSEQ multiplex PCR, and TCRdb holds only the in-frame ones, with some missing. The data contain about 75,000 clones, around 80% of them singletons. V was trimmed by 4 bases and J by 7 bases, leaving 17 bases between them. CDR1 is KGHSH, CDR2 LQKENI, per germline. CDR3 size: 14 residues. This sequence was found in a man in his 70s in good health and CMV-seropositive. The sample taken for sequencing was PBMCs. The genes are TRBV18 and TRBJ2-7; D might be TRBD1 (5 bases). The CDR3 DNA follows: TGTGCCAGCTCACTTATACAGGCCAAGAGGGAGCAGTACTTC. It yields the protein CASSLIQAKREQYF.